This T cell receptor beta chain is drawn from a study of cytomegalovirus exposure and HLA in healthy donors. Looking at the study overall: In a previous analysis, 100 million to 140 million unique TCR beta sequences were found from some 180 million T cells. Findings and limits, study-wide: Relative to the roughly 700-donor mean, N-insertions were reportedly fewer in an Asian-associated ancestry cluster in a later analysis. The authors considered a cluster of highly shared sequence variants likely to be a sequencing artifact.

About this clone itself: Antigen unknown.

Primers included in the PCR were 60 Vbeta and 13 Jbeta primers. Authors' processing steps: Unique TCR beta chains totaled about 78 million in a later count, with around 11 million of them shared. Profiling relied on immunoSEQ multiplex PCR, and the TCRdb table lists in-frame clones only, not all of them. D and trimming come from the DNA, and the V and J calls and clone size come from that table. The sample's table shows about 130,000 clones. Germline values: CDR1 SGHAT, CDR2 FQNNGV. V was cut by 2 bases and J by 6 bases, with 4 bases left in between. The length of the CDR3 is 12 residues. Sequencing was carried out using PBMCs. The origin of this receptor is a woman in her sixties in good health and CMV-seronegative. The V gene is TRBV11-2, the J gene TRBJ2-2, with D hard to call. DNA of the CDR3: TGTGCCAGCAGCTTAATATCCGGGGAGCTGTTTTTT. Protein sequence: CASSLISGELFF.